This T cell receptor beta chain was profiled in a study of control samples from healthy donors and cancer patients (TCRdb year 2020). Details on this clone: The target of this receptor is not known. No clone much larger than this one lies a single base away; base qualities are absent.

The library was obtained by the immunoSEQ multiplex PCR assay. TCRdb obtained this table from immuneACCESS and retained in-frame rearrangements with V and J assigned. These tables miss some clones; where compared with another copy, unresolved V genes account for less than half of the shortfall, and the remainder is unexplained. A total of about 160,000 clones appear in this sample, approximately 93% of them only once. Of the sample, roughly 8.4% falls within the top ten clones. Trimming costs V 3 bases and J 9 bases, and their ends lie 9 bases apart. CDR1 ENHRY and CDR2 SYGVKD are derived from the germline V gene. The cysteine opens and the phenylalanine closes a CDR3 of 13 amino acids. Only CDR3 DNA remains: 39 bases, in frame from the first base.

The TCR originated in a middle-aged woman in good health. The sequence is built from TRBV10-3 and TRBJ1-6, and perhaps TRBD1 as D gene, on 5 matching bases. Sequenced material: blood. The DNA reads TGTGCCATCAGTGAAGGGGACGGTTCACCCCTCCACTTT. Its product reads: CAISEGDGSPLHF.